Listed below are T cell receptor beta chains from one sample, sequenced in a study of OX40 agonist ivuxolimab in advanced cancers. Sequencing used immunoSEQ multiplex PCR; TCRdb keeps in-frame clones, though not all of them. Of 14,000 or so clones in the sample, 77% were seen once. Sequences were derived from CD4+ or CD8+ T cells sorted from blood, sampled in a trial of the OX40 agonist ivuxolimab. These receptors came from an adult with an advanced solid tumor such as melanoma, head and neck, liver or kidney cancer. Both conserved end residues are part of each CDR3. The D gene is left open where the match is weak. Clone size is given for some rows only: seen once, a few or many times, or a class if the clone is expanded.

TRBD1	TRBJ2-7	TRBV10-1	16	-	CASSDRTGGTYYEQYF	TGCGCCAGCAGTGATCGGACAGGGGGGACCTACTACGAGCAGTACTTC
TRBD1	TRBJ1-1	TRBV6-5	13	-	CASSYTGATEAFF	TGTGCCAGCAGTTACACAGGGGCCACTGAAGCTTTCTTT
-	TRBJ2-3	TRBV30	13	-	CAWSVQGTDTQYF	TGTGCCTGGAGTGTACAGGGTACAGATACGCAGTATTTT
TRBD2	TRBJ2-7	TRBV7-8	16	-	CASSSYTRSGDYEQYF	TGTGCCAGCAGCTCTTACACCAGAAGCGGGGACTACGAGCAGTACTTC
-	TRBJ1-2	TRBV2	16	few	CASSLGRARANYGYTF	TGTGCCAGCAGCTTAGGCCGGGCTAGGGCTAACTATGGCTACACCTTC
-	TRBJ2-5	TRBV7-8	21	once	CASSLRRIAGTLRGKRETQYF	TGTGCCAGCAGCTTGAGACGAATAGCCGGGACACTCAGGGGTAAGCGAGAGACCCAGTACTTC
TRBD1	TRBJ1-4	TRBV11-3	16	-	CASSSTNRGLSEKLFF	TGTGCCAGCAGCTCGACAAACAGGGGGCTGAGTGAAAAACTGTTTTTT
-	TRBJ2-1	TRBV10-3	16	few	CAIRDSGYSSYNEQFF	TGTGCCATCAGAGACAGTGGTTACAGCTCCTACAATGAGCAGTTCTTC
TRBD2	TRBJ2-7	TRBV27	14	few	CASSPAGPSYEQYF	TGTGCCAGCAGCCCAGCGGGACCATCCTACGAGCAGTACTTC
-	TRBJ2-1	TRBV10-2	16	medium-sized	CASSESGTGGYNEQFF	TGCGCCAGCAGTGAGTCGGGGACGGGCGGATACAATGAGCAGTTCTTC
-	TRBJ2-7	TRBV5-1	14	-	CASETGPLSDEQYF	TGCGCCAGCGAAACCGGGCCTCTCTCGGACGAGCAGTACTTC
-	TRBJ2-7	TRBV7-8	16	-	CASSLARAIPADEQYF	TGTGCCAGCAGCTTAGCCCGGGCCATCCCAGCTGACGAGCAGTACTTC
-	TRBJ2-1	TRBV19	12	-	CASSRGPTGEFF	TGTGCCAGTAGTAGGGGACCGACCGGGGAGTTCTTC
TRBD2	TRBJ2-3	TRBV4-1	16	-	CASTQVPGGLTDTQYF	TGCGCCAGCACCCAAGTTCCGGGAGGTTTGACAGATACGCAGTATTTT
-	TRBJ2-1	TRBV5-1	15	-	CASSQLGNSYNEQFF	TGCGCCAGCAGCCAGCTAGGTAACTCCTACAATGAGCAGTTCTTC
-	TRBJ1-2	TRBV29-1	13	-	CSVDSQGNYGYTF	TGCAGCGTTGATAGTCAGGGAAACTATGGCTACACCTTC
TRBD2	TRBJ2-3	TRBV5-1	18	-	CASSLRHIQREEEDTQYF	TGCGCCAGCAGCCTGCGCCACATCCAGCGGGAGGAGGAGGATACGCAGTATTTT
-	TRBJ2-1	TRBV7-3	14	-	CASSLQEVIEQQFF	TGTGCCAGCAGCTTACAGGAAGTGATTGAGCAGCAGTTCTTC
-	TRBJ2-7	TRBV15	15	-	CATSRREGNSYEQYF	TGTGCCACCAGCAGAAGAGAGGGGAACTCCTACGAGCAGTACTTC
TRBD1	TRBJ1-5	TRBV18	15	-	CASSPGTGRNQPQHF	TGTGCCAGCTCACCAGGGACAGGGCGAAATCAGCCCCAGCATTTT
-	TRBJ2-7	TRBV7-2	13	once	CASSLGPGYEQYF	TGTGCCAGCAGCCTAGGCCCAGGCTACGAGCAGTACTTC
-	TRBJ2-4	TRBV27	16	-	CASSASGHSGGDIQYF	TGTGCCAGCAGTGCCTCGGGACATTCGGGCGGTGACATTCAGTACTTC
-	TRBJ1-1	TRBV28	14	-	CASRIPTENTEAFF	TGTGCCAGCAGGATCCCGACAGAGAACACTGAAGCTTTCTTT
-	TRBJ2-2	TRBV6-5	15	-	CASSYSSTGTGELFF	TGTGCCAGCAGTTATAGCTCCACAGGGACCGGGGAGCTGTTTTTT